The 11 T cell receptor beta chains below come from one sample, sequenced in a study of technical replicates of blood from several donors (dated by TCRdb to about 2017). Receptors were amplified or captured by the immunoSEQ multiplex PCR assay. TCRdb retrieved this table from immuneACCESS and kept in-frame rearrangements only. Not all clones are present; in checked studies, unresolved V genes account for under half, and no reason is known for the remainder. The sample includes 70,000 or so clones, with nearly 99% observed a single time. Approximately 0.21% of the sample rests with the top ten. Sequencing was carried out using T cells isolated from PBMCs. The receptors were sampled from a human donor in good health.

V usage is TRBV27 and J usage is TRBJ2-7; 10 positions match TRBD2. The CDR3 sequence is 16 residues long. The J segment lost 2 bases and the V segment lost 4 bases, leaving 8 bases of the junction unmatched. Germline CDR1 is MNHEY and CDR2 is SMNVEV (reference sequence). The DNA of the CDR3 is TGTGCCAGCAGTTCCACGAGGCTAGCGGGAGCCTACGAGCAGTACTTC. Protein: CASSSTRLAGAYEQYF.

V gene TRBV4-3 combines with J gene TRBJ2-5; D not resolved. The V gene lost 0 bases and the J gene lost 5 bases, with 7 bases spanning the gap. Germline-derived CDR1 and CDR2 are LGHNA and YSLEER. The CDR3 runs to 13 residues. The CDR3 reads CASSQDIGETQYF. CDR3 nucleotide sequence: TGCGCCAGCAGCCAAGATATCGGGGAGACCCAGTACTTC.

This sequence joins TRBV2 and TRBJ2-7; D ambiguous. With 3 bases removed from V and 5 bases from J, the gap between germline ends came to 17 bases. CDR3 length: 15 residues. Germline V gene lookup returns CDR1 SNHLY and CDR2 FYNNEI. The CDR3 protein is CASSDSVGRYNEQYF. The CDR3 DNA is TGTGCCAGCAGTGATTCAGTAGGCAGGTACAACGAGCAGTACTTC.

The chain combines TRBV4-3 with TRBJ1-4; D is uncertain. Looked up from germline, CDR1 is LGHNA and CDR2 is YSLEER. V was trimmed by 0 bases and J by 7 bases, leaving 12 bases between them. The CDR3 loop spans 15 amino acids. The CDR3 loop reads CASSQDGNSGEKLFF. The CDR3 bases are TGCGCCAGCAGCCAAGATGGAAATTCGGGTGAAAAACTGTTTTTT.

This chain connects TRBV9 to TRBJ2-7; D is uncertain. CDR3 length: 14 amino acids. V lost 0 bases and J 2 bases, leaving 9 bases between the germline ends. Per the germline V gene, CDR1 is SGDLS and CDR2 is YYNGEE. Written as DNA, the CDR3 is TGTGCCAGCAGCGTAGATTGGCGGACCTACGAGCAGTACTTC. Translating it yields CASSVDWRTYEQYF.

The rearrangement links TRBV6-5 to TRBJ2-7; 11 bases align to TRBD2. The germline CDR1 and CDR2 sequences are MNHEY and SVGAGI. The CDR3 length is 15 residues. V dropped 6 bases and J dropped 2; count of bases not matched to a gene: 6. CDR3 DNA sequence: TGTGCCAGCAGGCCCGGGACTAGCGGCACCTACGAGCAGTACTTC. This sequence encodes CASRPGTSGTYEQYF.

This sequence joins TRBV27 and TRBJ1-5; D might be TRBD1 (5 bases). The CDR3 is 15 amino acids. Germline assignment: CDR1 MNHEY and CDR2 SMNVEV (reference sequence). The V end lost 1 base, the J end lost 1 base, and 8 bases lay between the germline ends. The CDR3, as DNA: TGTGCCAGCAGTTTATTGGGGGGGAGCAATCAGCCCCAGCATTTT. Protein sequence: CASSLLGGSNQPQHF.

V is TRBV2 and J is TRBJ2-7; the match to TRBD2 covers 9 bases. The CDR3 length is 17 residues. V was clipped by 7 bases and J by 5 bases; unmatched bases: 18. Germline V lookup: CDR1 SNHLY, CDR2 FYNNEI. CDR3 loop: CASKGLPVSGSRNEQYF. The CDR3, as DNA: TGTGCCAGCAAAGGTCTGCCGGTTAGCGGGAGTAGAAACGAGCAGTACTTC.

The chain joins TRBV29-1 to TRBJ1-1; TRBD1 agrees at 7 bases. Germline V lookup: CDR1 SQVTM, CDR2 ANQGSEA. The CDR3 extends over 14 amino acids. After removal of 5 bases from V and 4 bases from J, the junction contained 10 bases not matched to a gene. CDR3 coding DNA: TGCAGCGTTAAACACAGGGGCCGCGTCACTGAAGCTTTCTTT. Translation gives CSVKHRGRVTEAFF.

The V and J genes are TRBV4-1 and TRBJ2-4, with 9 positions matching TRBD1. Germline V lookup: CDR1 MGHRA, CDR2 YSYEKL. V gave up 6 bases and J gave up 2 bases; unmatched junction bases: 5. The CDR3 sequence is 15 residues long. As DNA, the CDR3 is TGCGCCAGCAGGCGGACAGGGGATACCAAAAACATTCAGTACTTC. Translation gives CASRRTGDTKNIQYF.

CDR3 loop: CASSPGRDTDTQYF. The CDR3 DNA sequence: TGTGCCAGTAGTCCCGGGAGGGACACAGATACGCAGTATTTT. V usage is TRBV19 and J usage is TRBJ2-3; 8 nucleotides match TRBD2. From germline, CDR1 is LNHDA and CDR2 SQIVND (reference sequence). CDR3 size: 14 residues. Losses at the gene ends were 5 bases for V and 2 bases for J; bases not matched to a gene: 3. Full variable domain (outside the CDR3, taken from reference TRBV19 and TRBJ2-3): DGGITQSPKYLFRKEGQNVTLSCEQNLNHDAMYWYRQDPGQGLRLIYYSQIVNDFQKGDIAEGYSVSREKKESFPLTVTSAQKNPTAFYLCASSPGRDTDTQYFGPGTRLTVL.